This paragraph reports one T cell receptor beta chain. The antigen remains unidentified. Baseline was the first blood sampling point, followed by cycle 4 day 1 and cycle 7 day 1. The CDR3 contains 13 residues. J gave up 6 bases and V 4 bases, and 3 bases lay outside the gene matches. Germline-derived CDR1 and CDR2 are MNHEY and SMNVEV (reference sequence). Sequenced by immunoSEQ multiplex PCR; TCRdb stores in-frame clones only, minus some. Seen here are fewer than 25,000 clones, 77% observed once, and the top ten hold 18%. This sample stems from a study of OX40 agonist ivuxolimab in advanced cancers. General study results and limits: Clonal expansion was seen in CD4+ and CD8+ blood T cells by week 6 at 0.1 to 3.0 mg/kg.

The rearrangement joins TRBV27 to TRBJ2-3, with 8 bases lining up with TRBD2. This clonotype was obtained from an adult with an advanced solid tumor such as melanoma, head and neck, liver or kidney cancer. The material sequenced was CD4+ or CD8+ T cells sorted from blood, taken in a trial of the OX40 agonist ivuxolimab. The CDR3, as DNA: TGTGCCAGCAGTTCGGGGGGGCTGGATACGCAGTATTTT. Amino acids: CASSSGGLDTQYF.